This entry concerns a single TCR beta chain. The CDR3 has 14 amino acids. Trimming cost V 4 bases and J 7 bases, with 12 bases left between them. CDR1 SGHNT and CDR2 YYREEE come from the germline V gene (reference sequence). In the authors' workflow: Amplification of reference gene primers provided the estimated nucleated cell counts. Sequencing was performed with immunoSEQ multiplex PCR; in TCRdb, only in-frame clones are kept and a portion is missing. V and J calls and clone size are given by that table; D and trimming were obtained from the DNA. The sample lists 52,000 or so clones, roughly 85% occurring once. This specimen comes from a study of blood T cell repertoires in COVID-19.

The J gene is TRBJ1-6, the V gene TRBV5-4, with D perhaps TRBD1 (6 bases). Input material: peripheral blood. This TCR was recovered from an elderly man with acute or convalescent COVID-19. The CDR3 region is CASSLDRNNSPLHF. In DNA form, the CDR3 reads TGTGCCAGCAGCCTGGACAGAAACAATTCACCCCTCCACTTT.